The 8 T cell receptor beta chains given below trace back to one sample, sequenced in a study of CD8+ T cells in alopecia areata. Extraction and reverse transcription of RNA yielded cDNA as the sequencing template. Clones were sequenced by immunoSEQ multiplex PCR, and TCRdb holds only the in-frame ones, with some missing. The table lists 150,000 to 200,000 clones, roughly 50% of them singletons. Sequencing was carried out using CD4+ T cells sorted from blood. The receptors come from a human donor in good health.

The chain couples TRBV4-1 to TRBJ2-5; TRBD2 is a possible D gene (5 bases). This CDR3 contains 14 residues. Germline CDR1 is MGHRA and CDR2 is YSYEKL. V was clipped by 4 bases and J by 1 base, with 10 bases between them. The CDR3 nucleotides read TGCGCCAGCAGCCGGAGGTACCGCCAAGAGACCCAGTACTTC. It encodes CASSRRYRQETQYF.

The chain uses TRBV5-1 and TRBJ2-5, with D hard to call. Germline loops: CDR1 SGHRS, CDR2 YFSETQ. The CDR3 consists of 12 residues. V was clipped by 4 bases and J by 1 base, with 5 bases between them. As DNA, the CDR3 is TGCGCCAGCAGCCAGCTCCAAGAGACCCAGTACTTC. Amino acids: CASSQLQETQYF.

V and J are TRBV7-2 and TRBJ2-2; 11 bases align to TRBD2. V lost 4 bases and J lost 4; bases outside the gene matches: 5. The CDR3 runs to 16 residues. The germline gives CDR1 SGHTA, CDR2 FQGNSA. The chain's CDR3 is CASSSTSGSSTGELFF. For the CDR3, the DNA is TGTGCCAGCAGCTCAACTAGCGGGAGCAGCACCGGGGAGCTGTTTTTT.

The chain is built from TRBV29-1 and TRBJ1-2, with a possible D match to TRBD1 (5 bases). The germline CDR1 and CDR2 sequences are SQVTM and ANQGSEA. The CDR3 has 16 amino acids. With 7 bases removed from V and 9 bases from J, the gap between germline ends came to 30 bases. The CDR3 protein is CSAPIPTTGGVWCYTF. CDR3 bases: TGCAGCGCCCCAATCCCCACAACAGGAGGAGTATGGTGCTACACCTTC.

This clone showed up just once. J is TRBJ2-5 and V is TRBV11-3; no reliable D call. CDR1 is SGHNT and CDR2 is YENEEA in the germline V gene. The V and J ends lost 1 base and 5 bases respectively, with 5 bases between them. The CDR3 totals 12 residues. CDR3 sequence: CASSLGAETQYF. In nucleotides, the CDR3 is TGTGCCAGCAGCTTAGGTGCGGAGACCCAGTACTTC.

There are a few counts of this clone. The gene calls are TRBV25-1 and TRBJ2-5; 8 nucleotides line up with TRBD2. The CDR3 has 15 amino acids. The trim removed 1 base at V and 5 bases at J, leaving 6 bases unmatched. Germline assignment: CDR1 MGHDK and CDR2 SYGVNS. The CDR3 here is CASSESRAGVETQYF. The CDR3 DNA follows: TGTGCCAGCAGTGAATCCCGAGCGGGAGTGGAGACCCAGTACTTC.

The V gene is TRBV29-1, the J gene TRBJ1-5, with 7 nucleotides matching TRBD1. With 5 bases clipped from V and 6 bases from J, the junction kept 7 bases outside the gene matches. CDR1 and CDR2 (germline): SQVTM, ANQGSEA. CDR3 length: 13 amino acids. The CDR3 nucleotides read TGCAGCGTTTCGACAGGGATTACTCAGCCCCAGCATTTT. This gives the protein CSVSTGITQPQHF.

This clone was observed a handful of times. The genes are TRBV11-1 and TRBJ2-1; 7 bases align to TRBD2. The V gene end was trimmed by 6 bases and the J gene end by 8 bases; junction bases not matched to a gene: 19. The CDR3 totals 17 residues. Germline values: CDR1 SGHAT, CDR2 FQDESV (reference sequence). The CDR3 DNA follows: TGTGCCAGCAGTCCACACCCCACCCGACTAGCTAGCGATGAGCAGTTCTTC. As protein: CASSPHPTRLASDEQFF.